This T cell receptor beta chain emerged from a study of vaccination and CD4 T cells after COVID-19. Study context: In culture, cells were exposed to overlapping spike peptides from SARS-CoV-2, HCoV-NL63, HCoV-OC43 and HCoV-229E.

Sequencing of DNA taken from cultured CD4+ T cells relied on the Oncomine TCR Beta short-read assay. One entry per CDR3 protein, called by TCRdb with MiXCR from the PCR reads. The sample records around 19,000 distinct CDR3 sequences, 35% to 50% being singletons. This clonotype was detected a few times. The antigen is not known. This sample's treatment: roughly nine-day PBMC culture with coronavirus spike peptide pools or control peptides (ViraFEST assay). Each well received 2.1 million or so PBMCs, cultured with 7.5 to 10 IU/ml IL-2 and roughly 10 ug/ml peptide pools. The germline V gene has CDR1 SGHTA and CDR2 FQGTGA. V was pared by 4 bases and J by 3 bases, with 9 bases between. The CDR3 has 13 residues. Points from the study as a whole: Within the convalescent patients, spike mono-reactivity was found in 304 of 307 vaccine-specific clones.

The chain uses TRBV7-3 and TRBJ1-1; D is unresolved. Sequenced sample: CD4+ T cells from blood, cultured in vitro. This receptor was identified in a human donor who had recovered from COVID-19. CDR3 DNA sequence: TGTGCCAGCAGCTCGGGATCACACACTGAAGCTTTCTTT. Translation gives CASSSGSHTEAFF.